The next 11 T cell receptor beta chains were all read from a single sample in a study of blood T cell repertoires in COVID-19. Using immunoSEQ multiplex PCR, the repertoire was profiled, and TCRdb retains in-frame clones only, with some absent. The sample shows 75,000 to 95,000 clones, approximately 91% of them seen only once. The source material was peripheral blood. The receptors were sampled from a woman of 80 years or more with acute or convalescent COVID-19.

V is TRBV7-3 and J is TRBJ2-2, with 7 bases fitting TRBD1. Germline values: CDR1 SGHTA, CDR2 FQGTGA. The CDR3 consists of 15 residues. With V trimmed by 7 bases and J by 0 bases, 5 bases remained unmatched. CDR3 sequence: CASTTGQSNTGELFF. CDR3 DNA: TGTGCCAGCACCACGGGACAGTCGAACACCGGGGAGCTGTTTTTT.

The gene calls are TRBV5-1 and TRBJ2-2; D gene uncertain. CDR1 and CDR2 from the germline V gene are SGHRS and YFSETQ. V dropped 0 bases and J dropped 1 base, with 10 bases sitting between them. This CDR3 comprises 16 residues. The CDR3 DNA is TGCGCCAGCAGCTTGGACGGTCGCGGGAACACCGGGGAGCTGTTTTTT. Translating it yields CASSLDGRGNTGELFF.

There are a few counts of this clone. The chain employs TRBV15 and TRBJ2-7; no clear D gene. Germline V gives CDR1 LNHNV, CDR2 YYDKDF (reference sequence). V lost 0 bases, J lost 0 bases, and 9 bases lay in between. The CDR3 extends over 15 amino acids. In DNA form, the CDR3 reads TGTGCCACCAGCAGAGATTGGCAGAACTCCTACGAGCAGTACTTC. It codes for CATSRDWQNSYEQYF.

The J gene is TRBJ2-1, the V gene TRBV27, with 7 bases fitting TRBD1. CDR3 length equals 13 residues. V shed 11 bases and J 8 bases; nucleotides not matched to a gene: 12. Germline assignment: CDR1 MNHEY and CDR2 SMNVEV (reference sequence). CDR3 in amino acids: CASGTELRYEQFF. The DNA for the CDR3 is TGTGCCTCTGGGACAGAGCTTAGGTATGAGCAGTTCTTC.

The CDR3 DNA reads TGCAGTGCTAGTAGTGGGGGGGCTGTTAATTCACCCCTCCACTTT. Translating it yields CSASSGGAVNSPLHF. The V and J genes are TRBV20-1 and TRBJ1-6, with TRBD1 as a possible D gene (6 bases). Germline CDR1 reads DFQATT; CDR2 reads SNEGSKA (reference sequence). The CDR3 loop spans 15 amino acids. V was shortened by 3 bases and J by 6 bases, with 15 bases between the two germline ends.

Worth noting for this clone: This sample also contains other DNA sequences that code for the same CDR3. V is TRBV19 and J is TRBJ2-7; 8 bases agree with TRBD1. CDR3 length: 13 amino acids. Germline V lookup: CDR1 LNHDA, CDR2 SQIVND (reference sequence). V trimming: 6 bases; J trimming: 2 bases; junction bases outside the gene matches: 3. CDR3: CASSLTGAYEQYF. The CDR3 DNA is TGTGCCAGTAGCCTGACAGGGGCCTACGAGCAGTACTTC.

CDR3 sequence: CASSRQGLGTDTQYF. In nucleotides, the CDR3 is TGTGCCAGCAGCCGACAGGGCCTAGGGACAGATACGCAGTATTTT. The chain combines TRBV6-6 with TRBJ2-3, with 7 bases matching TRBD1. V gave up 6 bases and J gave up 3 bases; unmatched junction bases: 9. Germline V gene data show CDR1 as MNHNY and CDR2 as SVGAGI (reference sequence). CDR3 size: 15 residues.

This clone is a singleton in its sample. The CDR3 coding sequence is TGTGCCAGCAGTAAGCTGGGGGGGACGAACACTGAAGCTTTCTTT. Protein: CASSKLGGTNTEAFF. The V and J genes are TRBV28 and TRBJ1-1, with D maybe TRBD1 (5 bases). Trimming cost V 5 bases and J 1 base, with 14 bases left between them. Germline lookup yields CDR1 MDHEN and CDR2 SYDVKM. The CDR3 is 15 amino acids.

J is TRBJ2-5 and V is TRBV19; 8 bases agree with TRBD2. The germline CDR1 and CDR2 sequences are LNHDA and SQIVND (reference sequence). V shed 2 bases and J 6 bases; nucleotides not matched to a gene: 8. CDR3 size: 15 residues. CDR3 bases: TGTGCCAGTAGTATATGGGTAGCGGGACCTCAGACCCAGTACTTC. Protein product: CASSIWVAGPQTQYF.

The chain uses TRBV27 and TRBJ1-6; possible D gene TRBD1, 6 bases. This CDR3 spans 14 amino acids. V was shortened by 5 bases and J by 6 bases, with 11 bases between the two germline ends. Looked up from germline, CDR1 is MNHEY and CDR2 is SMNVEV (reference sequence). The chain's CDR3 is CASSPRGGNSPLHF. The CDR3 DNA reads TGTGCCAGCAGTCCTCGAGGGGGTAATTCACCCCTCCACTTT.

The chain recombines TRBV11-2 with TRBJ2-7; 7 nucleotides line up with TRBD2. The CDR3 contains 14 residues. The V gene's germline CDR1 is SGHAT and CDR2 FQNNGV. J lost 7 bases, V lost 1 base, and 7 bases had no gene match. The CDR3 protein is CASSLGAGEGEQYF. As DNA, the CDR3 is TGTGCCAGCAGCTTAGGGGCGGGAGAAGGAGAGCAGTACTTC. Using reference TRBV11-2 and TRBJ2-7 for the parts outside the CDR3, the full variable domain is EAGVAQSPRYKIIEKRQSVAFWCNPISGHATLYWYQQILGQGPKLLIQFQNNGVVDDSQLPKDRFSAERLKGVDSTLKIQPAKLEDSAVYLCASSLGAGEGEQYFGPGTRLTVT.